The entry that follows covers one T cell receptor (beta chain) sequence. This clone was recorded a few times. Its antigen is not yet known. No clone much larger than this one lies a single base away; base qualities are absent. Looking up the germline V gene yields CDR1 SGDLS and CDR2 YYNGEE. The junction carries 8 bases between V and J, which are trimmed by 1 base and 1 base respectively. Including the terminal cysteine and phenylalanine, the CDR3 comprises 14 residues. Just CDR3 DNA is preserved here, 42 bases in frame from base 1. The donors were healthy, HIV-negative adults who had no recently reported acute infections or vaccinations. Every donor was a Caucasian adult living in Nashville, Tennessee, USA. CD8 memory samples combined magnetically selected CD45RO+ cells with CCR7-negative CD45RA+ effector memory (TemRA) cells. Blood was obtained by leukapheresis, after which PBMCs were separated by Ficoll-Histopaque density gradient centrifugation and cryopreserved in liquid nitrogen vapor phase. Purity and quantity of every magnetically sorted T cell population were checked by analytical flow cytometry. Genomic DNA was isolated from each sorted fraction and quantified by UV absorbance on a Nanodrop 2000c.

This sample is part of a study of shared clonotypes between healthy human individuals (dated by TCRdb to 2019 to 2021). Looking at the study overall: The cohort included three men and a couple of women between 18 and 49 years of age. For each donor, CD4 naive and CD4 memory were each run on three plates, CD8 naive on two plates, and CD8 memory on one plate. Per donor, leukapheresis produced somewhere between about 0.94 and 9.5 billion PBMCs. To estimate repertoire size and how much clonotypes are shared between individuals, the study performed deep sequencing of blood TCR repertoires from roughly five healthy adults. Different laboratories and diverse techniques were used to prepare libraries and sequence TCR repertoires, to increase sequencing depth and limit assay-specific biases. What the research found in general, with its limitations: Larger estimated clonotype richness was generally found for naive subsets than for memory subsets. Clonotypes shared by all four sorted-subset donors showed higher generation probabilities than non-shared clonotypes. Sampling was restricted to blood, and TCR repertoires in tissue are likely to differ from TCR repertoires in blood. Around 5.4% of naive CD4, 3% to 4% of naive CD8, approximately 2% of memory CD4, and approximately 0.4% of memory CD8 clonotypes were shared across several donors. Rarefaction of sorted-subset datasets indicated incomplete sequencing despite the large sequencing depth. The small number of donors limited the genetic and exposure-history diversity represented. Pairwise subsampling indicated that sequencing depth was expected to affect the degree of clonotype sharing among donors.

TCR CDR3 regions were amplified from genomic DNA by multiplex PCR using the deep immunoSEQ assay. Genomic DNA extracted from each cell subset was distributed evenly over all wells of several immunoSEQ 96-well plates, and each plate served as one replicate. For sorted subsets, 200 to 250 ng genomic DNA, equal to some 30,000 T cell genomes, was loaded into each replicate PCR. The purified libraries were quantified using a Qubit 3.0 fluorometer, sized with a Bioanalyzer 2100, and then quantified again using the KAPA Library Quantification kit. Every immunoSEQ 96-well plate was sequenced on a separate single-read 150-cycle Illumina NextSeq 550 flow cell. The authors' analysis ran thus. The immunoSEQ output contained only junctional sequences without quality scores, so filtering could not match that applied to full-length reads. Sequences were annotated with PyIR, a Python wrapper for IgBLAST v1.9, and V/J genes and CDR3 were assigned using IMGT germline references. Reads with weak V/J assignments (E-value above 1e-6), missing CDR3, stop codons, out-of-frame junctions, or ambiguous translated residues were removed. V3J clonotypes were defined by identical inferred V gene, J gene, and CDR3 amino acid sequence. The percentage overlap between two repertoires was calculated by dividing the number of shared unique clonotypes by the size of the smaller repertoire. RTK rarefaction, the Chao1 estimator, and Recon v2.1 estimates of unobserved clonotypes were used to assess repertoire richness. Generation probabilities were computed with OLGA for all TCRbeta clonotypes obtained by the gDNA method from a few donors. The immuneACCESS repertoire file appears here via TCRdb, limited to in-frame rearrangements. These files lack a portion of the clones; in checked studies, under half of the deficit traces to unresolved V genes, and the cause of the others is not known. V and J calls and clone size follow that table, whereas D and trimming were derived from the DNA. Counted in this sample were more than 550,000 clones; about 90% of them appeared once. Of the sample, 34% is held by the ten largest clones.

Sequencing input: memory CD8+ T cells from PBMCs. The cell subset or site tag for this specimen amounts to: CD45RO+ cells pooled with CCR7-negative TemRA cells. Recombination connected TRBV9 to TRBJ1-1, with the D gene not confidently named. The clonotype was recovered from a man between 18 and 35 years old in good health. Some clones in this sample may be carry-over from other donors' samples. The CDR3 amino acid sequence is: CASSVSATNTEAFF. At the DNA level, the sequence is TGTGCCAGCAGCGTATCAGCCACGAACACTGAAGCTTTCTTT.